This T cell receptor (beta chain) derives from a study of blood T cell repertoires in COVID-19. Study-wide background: T cells, B-cell-depleted T cells, or PBMCs supplied cDNA or gDNA.

The age range of participants was 18 to 89 years, with residence in about two dozen US areas. Self-reported history from a screening survey and questionnaire set each donor's cohort. Original processing methods: Reference gene primer amplification gave nucleated cell count estimates. This table comes from immunoSEQ multiplex PCR, and its TCRdb copy is limited to in-frame clones, with some not included. Clone size and the V and J calls come from that table; the DNA yielded D and trimming. The data contain roughly 430,000 clones, over 75% of them singletons. Germline assignment: CDR1 MDHEN and CDR2 SYDVKM. V lost 5 bases, J lost 5 bases, and 5 bases stayed unmatched. The CDR3 runs 14 residues. A single count supports this clone.

Sample: PBMCs or T cells enriched from blood (not recorded which). This chain connects TRBV28 to TRBJ2-1; TRBD2 aligns across 8 bases. The receptor comes from a woman aged 18-35 years who had been exposed to COVID-19. The CDR3 coding sequence is TGTGCCAGCAGTACGACCGGGGGGGACAATGAGCAGTTCTTC. Translating it yields CASSTTGGDNEQFF. Full variable domain (outside the CDR3, taken from reference TRBV28 and TRBJ2-1): DVKVTQSSRYLVKRTGEKVFLECVQDMDHENMFWYRQDPGLGLRLIYFSYDVKMKEKGDIPEGYSVSREKKERFSLILESASTNQTSMYLCASSTTGGDNEQFFGPGTRLTVL.